This T cell receptor beta chain was sequenced in a study of blood T cell repertoires in COVID-19 (dated by TCRdb to between 2020 and 2021). Describing the broader study: Samples from collaborators originated in the United States, Italy and Spain and spanned both the acute and convalescent phases of COVID-19. The dataset comprised deeply sampled blood TCRbeta repertoires from subjects exposed to, actively infected with, or recovered from COVID-19. Samples were obtained from the ongoing ImmuneRACE study (first 160 participants) and from some 1,300 subjects provided by 6 global collaborators. The material from the prospective study consisted of cDNA or gDNA derived from T cells, B-cell-depleted T cells, or PBMCs. Where HLA class I and class II types were available, the types were taken from metadata supplied by the sample provider, not from assay-based typing. Nearly every sample came with metadata listing a de-identified subject ID, COVID-19 status, age in years and sex. The repertoires were released in a freely available public database meant as a resource for research on the immune response to SARS-CoV-2. What the research found in general, with its limitations: The quantity of clinical and demographic metadata differed by source and by participant and was supplied without curation.

A note on this clone: Its antigen remains unidentified. No much larger clonotype is one base removed from it; base qualities were not supplied.

At one collaborating source in Seattle, patients were enrolled during active infection and were followed longitudinally through the course of disease. Collaborating institutions collected whole blood in K2EDTA tubes following their own protocols. For TCRbeta analysis, collaborator samples were shipped as frozen whole blood, as isolated PBMCs, or as DNA extracted from either sample type. Trimming costs V 6 bases and J 5 bases, and their ends lie 19 bases apart. The CDR3 has 15 amino acids, counting the end cysteine and phenylalanine. The only DNA kept is the CDR3, 45 bases in frame from the first base. CDR1 and CDR2 are read off the germline V gene as MNHEY and SVGEGT. TCRbeta CDR3 regions were amplified from genomic DNA using the immunoSEQ Assay, a bias-controlled multiplex PCR. In the source study's methods: Nucleated cell counts per sample were estimated from amplification of reference gene primers within the assay. To quantify the absolute abundance of each unique TCRbeta CDR3 rearrangement, sequence reads were collapsed and filtered. For each sample, productive Simpson clonality was calculated by taking the square root of Simpson's diversity index across productive rearrangements. The immuneACCESS repertoire file appears here via TCRdb, limited to in-frame rearrangements. These files lack a portion of the clones; in checked studies, under half of the deficit traces to unresolved V genes, and the cause of the others is not known. V and J calls and clone size are copied from that table; D and trimming were computed from the DNA. The sample yields 150,000 to 200,000 clones; 85% were counted once. The leading ten clones occupy under 0.95% of the sample.

The chain is made from TRBV6-2 or TRBV6-3 and TRBJ1-1; possibly the D gene is TRBD1, per 6 matching bases. Sequenced material: peripheral blood. The source of this sequence is a man aged 60 to 75 with COVID-19, enrolled during active disease. CDR3 loop: CASSLGGGAGTEAFF. The DNA sequence is TGTGCCAGCAGCCTGGGGGGGGGCGCGGGTACTGAAGCTTTCTTT.